This T cell receptor (beta chain) came from a study of shared clonotypes between healthy human individuals. TCRdb's table, derived via immunoSEQ multiplex PCR, lists solely in-frame clones and lacks some. The sample yields approximately 1.5 million clones, about 98.5% seen once. All donors qualified as healthy HIV-negative adults and had experienced no recent acute infections or vaccinations. With 0 bases clipped from V and 4 bases from J, the junction kept 2 bases outside the gene matches. Germline V CDR1 and CDR2: MGHDK, SYGVNS. The CDR3 spans 16 residues. This rearrangement joins TRBV25-1 to TRBJ2-6, with 8 nucleotides matching TRBD2. Sample: naive CD4+ T cells sorted from blood. Subset defined: CD45RA+ positively selected. This sequence was found in a man between 25 and 39 years old in good health. CDR3 sequence reads: CASSEYGGAGANVLTF. The CDR3 nucleotides read TGTGCCAGCAGTGAATACGGGGGGGCCGGGGCCAACGTCCTGACTTTC.